These 3 T cell receptor beta chains share one sample of origin, sequenced in a study of radiotherapy plus CTLA-4 blockade in lung cancer. The table came from immunoSEQ multiplex PCR; TCRdb's copy has only in-frame clones and leaves some out. The sample includes around 45,000 clones, approximately 67% seen only once; the top ten take 20% to 30%. Sample: peripheral blood, taken from a patient treated with radiotherapy plus ipilimumab. The receptor source for this set is a human donor with non-small cell lung cancer who had a partial response to radiotherapy plus ipilimumab.

A word on this clone: Germline is not matched at one junction end, which may reflect a read error. The chain is built from TRBV12-5 and TRBJ2-1; perhaps D is TRBD1 or TRBD2 (6 bases each). From germline, CDR1 is LGHNT and CDR2 FRNRAP. The CDR3 extends over 17 amino acids. The CDR3 spells CASGLGGHPGSYNEQFF. CDR3 in DNA: TGTGCTAGTGGCTTGGGGGGACACCCGGGATCCTACAATGAGCAGTTCTTC.

This clone has just a few counts. V and J are TRBV11-2 and TRBJ2-7; 8 bases fit TRBD1. Trimming removed 1 base from V and 3 bases from J; junction bases left unmatched: 14. CDR1 and CDR2 from the germline V gene are SGHAT and FQNNGV. The CDR3 has 18 amino acids. The CDR3 region is CASSLVRTGSFLIYEQYF. CDR3 nucleotide sequence: TGTGCCAGCAGCTTAGTAAGGACAGGGTCTTTTCTCATCTACGAGCAGTACTTC.

This clone turned up a few times. The chain combines TRBV5-8 with TRBJ2-2; 8 bases fit TRBD2. CDR1 is SGHTS and CDR2 is YDEGEE in the germline V gene. Unmatched junction bases numbered 5, after V lost 7 bases and J lost 6 bases. The length of the CDR3 is 13 residues. CDR3 loop: CASRPGLAGELFF. CDR3 nucleotide sequence: TGTGCCAGCCGTCCGGGACTAGCCGGGGAGCTGTTTTTT.